This is a list of T cell receptor beta chains from one sample in a study of response to subunit inactivated influenza vaccine. TCRdb itself ran the RT-PCR reads through MiXCR, one entry per CDR3 protein. The sample lists about 650,000 distinct CDR3 sequences; 15% to 19% were seen once. The sample consisted of PBMCs from blood, taken 11 to 12 days after vaccination. The receptors here all came from a man aged 50 to 60 who received an inactivated influenza vaccine. CDR3s include the opening cysteine and the closing phenylalanine or tryptophan. A D gene is named only where the DNA matches it firmly. Only part of the rows carry a size: once, few, many, or a class if the clone is expanded.

D: NA
J: TRBJ2-7
V: TRBV19
size: few
DNA: TGTGCCACCTCAGGGAGATCCTACGAGCAGTACTTC
CDR3: CATSGRSYEQYF

D: TRBD1
J: TRBJ2-6
V: TRBV27
size: many
DNA: TGTGCCAGCAGGCCAGGGGGCACGTCTGGGGCCAACGTCCTGACTTTC
CDR3: CASRPGGTSGANVLTF

D: NA
J: TRBJ2-5
V: TRBV10-3
size: few
DNA: TGTGCCATCAGTGAGCGTCGGGAAGAGACCCAGTACTTC
CDR3: CAISERREETQYF

D: NA
J: TRBJ2-4
V: TRBV12-3/TRBV12-4
size: NA
DNA: TGTGCCAGCAGTTTAAGGGGGATCGAAAACATTCAGTACTTC
CDR3: CASSLRGIENIQYF

D: TRBD2
J: TRBJ2-1
V: TRBV7-2
size: NA
DNA: TGTGCCAGCAGCTTTGCAGTCGGGGTAGGAGCGGGGGACCTAGGTGAGCAGTTCTTC
CDR3: CASSFAVGVGAGDLGEQFF

D: NA
J: TRBJ2-1
V: TRBV12-3/TRBV12-4
size: NA
DNA: TGTGCCAGCAGTTTAAATTCCCGTCACAATGAGCAGTTCTTC
CDR3: CASSLNSRHNEQFF

D: TRBD2
J: TRBJ2-2
V: TRBV20-1
size: NA
DNA: TGCAGTGCTAGGGGGGGACTAGCGGGAGGGACCGGGGAGCTGTTTTTT
CDR3: CSARGGLAGGTGELFF

D: NA
J: TRBJ1-6
V: TRBV6-2/TRBV6-3
size: few
DNA: TGTGCCAGCAGTTACGTCACGCCCGAGAATTCACCCCTCCACTTT
CDR3: CASSYVTPENSPLHF

D: NA
J: TRBJ2-1
V: TRBV12-3/TRBV12-4
size: NA
DNA: TGTGCCAGCACCTACCACAGGGTCGATGAGCAGTTCTTC
CDR3: CASTYHRVDEQFF

D: TRBD1
J: TRBJ2-7
V: TRBV11-1
size: NA
DNA: TGTGCCAGCACCGGGACAGATGTCTTC
CDR3: CASTGTDVF

D: NA
J: TRBJ1-6
V: TRBV6-1
size: NA
DNA: TGTGCCAGCAAACCGACAGCCTATAATTCACCCCTCCACTTT
CDR3: CASKPTAYNSPLHF

D: TRBD2
J: TRBJ2-3
V: TRBV12-3/TRBV12-4
size: few
DNA: TGTGCCAGCAGTTTACCCCGGCGCGGGGGGTCGCCAGATACGCAGTATTTT
CDR3: CASSLPRRGGSPDTQYF

D: NA
J: TRBJ2-7
V: TRBV12-3/TRBV12-4
size: few
DNA: TGTGCCAGCAGGGACGACAGGTCGATTAGCTCCTACGAGCAGTACTTC
CDR3: CASRDDRSISSYEQYF

D: NA
J: TRBJ1-1
V: TRBV7-8
size: few
DNA: TGTGCCAGCAGCCTGTCGTCGGGGGGCCAGGGCACTGAAGCTTTCTTT
CDR3: CASSLSSGGQGTEAFF

D: NA
J: TRBJ2-7
V: TRBV5-1
size: once
DNA: TGCGCCAGCAGCTTGGAAGGTGGGGGGAGCTCCTACGAGCAGTACTTC
CDR3: CASSLEGGGSSYEQYF

D: NA
J: TRBJ1-1
V: TRBV20-1
size: few
DNA: TGCAGTGCTCTACGGGGGCAGGTCACTGAAGCTTTCTTT
CDR3: CSALRGQVTEAFF

D: NA
J: TRBJ1-2
V: TRBV20-1
size: few
DNA: TGCAGTGCTAGTGGGGGGGCGCAGTATGGCTACACCTTC
CDR3: CSASGGAQYGYTF

D: TRBD1
J: TRBJ2-7
V: TRBV29-1
size: NA
DNA: TGCAGCGTTAGGACAGGGAGATACGAGCAGTACTTC
CDR3: CSVRTGRYEQYF

D: NA
J: TRBJ1-3
V: TRBV20-1
size: few
DNA: TGCAGTGCCCAACGGACAGACTCTGGAAACACCATATATTTT
CDR3: CSAQRTDSGNTIYF

D: NA
J: TRBJ2-5
V: TRBV5-5
size: few
DNA: TGTGCCAGCAGAAGCAGCTTACTCCAAGAGACCCAGTACTTC
CDR3: CASRSSLLQETQYF

D: NA
J: TRBJ2-7
V: TRBV28
size: NA
DNA: TGTGCCAGCAGTTTATTCAACGGAGCCTACGAGCAGTACTTC
CDR3: CASSLFNGAYEQYF

D: TRBD1
J: TRBJ2-6
V: TRBV14
size: few
DNA: TGTGCCAGCAGCCAAGCCGTAGGCACAGGGGGCATCTCTGGGGCCAACGTCCTGACTTTC
CDR3: CASSQAVGTGGISGANVLTF

D: NA
J: TRBJ2-7
V: TRBV25-1
size: few
DNA: TGTGCCAGCATGAGGGCAGGGGCCACCGAGCAGTACTTC
CDR3: CASMRAGATEQYF

D: TRBD1
J: TRBJ2-7
V: TRBV20-1
size: few
DNA: TGCAGTGCTTACCGGGACAGGGTCTTGGGGGAGCAGTACTTC
CDR3: CSAYRDRVLGEQYF

D: NA
J: TRBJ2-2
V: TRBV12-3/TRBV12-4
size: many
DNA: TGTGCCAGCAGTTTAACGGGTTACACCGGGGAGCTGTTTTTT
CDR3: CASSLTGYTGELFF

D: TRBD1
J: TRBJ2-7
V: TRBV6-5
size: NA
DNA: TGTGCCAGCAGTTACACGGACAGGGTTGGACACGAGCAGTACTTC
CDR3: CASSYTDRVGHEQYF

D: NA
J: TRBJ2-4
V: TRBV7-2
size: NA
DNA: TGTGCCAGCAGCCCCGGACTACCTTTAAACATTCAGTACTTC
CDR3: CASSPGLPLNIQYF

D: NA
J: TRBJ2-3
V: TRBV3-1
size: few
DNA: TGTGCCAGCAGCCGTAAAAAGGCTTCGCTGGCACAGGGAGGATCACCGGATACGCAGTATTTT
CDR3: CASSRKKASLAQGGSPDTQYF

D: NA
J: TRBJ1-6
V: TRBV6-7
size: NA
DNA: TGTGCCAGCAGTTTATTCTTTGAAAATTCACCCCTCCACTTT
CDR3: CASSLFFENSPLHF

D: NA
J: TRBJ2-6
V: TRBV24-1
size: few
DNA: TGTGCCACCAGTGAACCTGTCGGGAGCTCTGGGGCCAACGTCCTGACTTTC
CDR3: CATSEPVGSSGANVLTF

D: TRBD2
J: TRBJ2-7
V: TRBV15
size: NA
DNA: TGTGCCACCCGGGACGGCATCCCAAGGGTAGCGGGAGCCTACGAGCAGTACTTC
CDR3: CATRDGIPRVAGAYEQYF

D: NA
J: TRBJ2-1
V: TRBV5-1
size: many
DNA: TGCGCCAGCAGCTTGGCAGGGAGGTCAACGGAGTTTTTC
CDR3: CASSLAGRSTEFF

D: TRBD1
J: TRBJ2-3
V: TRBV24-1
size: NA
DNA: TGTGCCACCAGTGACTTACCCCCGGGACAGAATTCCAACCCCACAGATACGCAGTATTTT
CDR3: CATSDLPPGQNSNPTDTQYF

D: NA
J: TRBJ2-7
V: TRBV7-9
size: few
DNA: TGTGCCAGCGGAAGCAAGCCCGGTCTCGCCTTC
CDR3: CASGSKPGLAF

D: NA
J: TRBJ2-1
V: TRBV4-1
size: few
DNA: TGCGCCAGCAGCCAGTCGCTCGGCAATGAGCAGTTCTTC
CDR3: CASSQSLGNEQFF

D: TRBD1
J: TRBJ1-2
V: TRBV27
size: few
DNA: TGTGCCAGCAGCCGGGACAGGGGGGACTATGGCTACACCTTC
CDR3: CASSRDRGDYGYTF

D: NA
J: TRBJ2-5
V: TRBV7-2
size: NA
DNA: TGTGCCAGCAGCTTATACGCAGGCCAAGAGACCCAGTACTTC
CDR3: CASSLYAGQETQYF

D: NA
J: TRBJ1-4
V: TRBV7-9
size: many
DNA: TGCGCCAGCAGCTTGGCCGGGGCAACTAATGAAAAACTGTTTTTT
CDR3: CASSLAGATNEKLFF

D: NA
J: TRBJ2-3
V: TRBV6-2/TRBV6-3
size: NA
DNA: TGTGCCAGCAGACCCTACGGGGGTGCAGATACGCAGTATTTT
CDR3: CASRPYGGADTQYF

D: TRBD2
J: TRBJ2-1
V: TRBV12-3/TRBV12-4
size: NA
DNA: TGTGCCAGCACCTGGACTAGTTTCTACTACTACAATGAGCAGTTCTTC
CDR3: CASTWTSFYYYNEQFF

D: TRBD1
J: TRBJ2-7
V: TRBV29-1
size: few
DNA: TGCAGCGCTACGACAGGGAACGAGCAGTACTTC
CDR3: CSATTGNEQYF

D: NA
J: TRBJ2-1
V: TRBV12-3/TRBV12-4
size: NA
DNA: TGTGCCAGCAAGGGTATAGAGGAGCAGTTCTTC
CDR3: CASKGIEEQFF

D: NA
J: TRBJ1-1
V: TRBV6-5
size: few
DNA: TGTGCCAGCAGTTACTCCGCGTTCACACACATGAACACTGAAGCTTTCTTT
CDR3: CASSYSAFTHMNTEAFF

D: TRBD1
J: TRBJ2-7
V: TRBV7-9
size: few
DNA: TGTGCCAGCAGCTTACTCGGGCCACAGGGGTCCTACGAGCAGTACTTC
CDR3: CASSLLGPQGSYEQYF

D: NA
J: TRBJ1-1
V: TRBV12-3/TRBV12-4
size: NA
DNA: TGTGCCATCCCAGCGGGGGTCACTGAAGCTTTCTTT
CDR3: CAIPAGVTEAFF

D: TRBD2
J: TRBJ2-7
V: TRBV6-5
size: few
DNA: TGTGCCAGCAGTTGGTTAGCGGGAGCCACGGACGAGCAGTACTTC
CDR3: CASSWLAGATDEQYF

D: TRBD2
J: TRBJ2-2
V: TRBV2
size: few
DNA: TGTGCCAGCAGTCCTCCGGGACTAGATTTTGCCGGGGAGCTGTTTTTT
CDR3: CASSPPGLDFAGELFF

D: NA
J: TRBJ1-4
V: TRBV4-3
size: few
DNA: TGCGCCAGCAGCCAACACTTACAGGGTTCTAATGAAAAACTGTTTTTT
CDR3: CASSQHLQGSNEKLFF

D: TRBD1
J: TRBJ2-7
V: TRBV12-3/TRBV12-4
size: NA
DNA: TGTGCCAGCACCCCTTCGACAGGGGGCGCGTTGGAGCAGTACTTC
CDR3: CASTPSTGGALEQYF

D: TRBD2
J: TRBJ2-7
V: TRBV9
size: NA
DNA: TGTGCCAGCAGCGTAGAAGCGGGGTTGGGATCCGAGCAGTACTTC
CDR3: CASSVEAGLGSEQYF

D: NA
J: TRBJ2-7
V: TRBV20-1
size: NA
DNA: TGCAGTGCTAGAGAATTAGCGGACCTGATTTACGAGCAGTACTTC
CDR3: CSARELADLIYEQYF

D: NA
J: TRBJ2-2
V: TRBV7-9
size: few
DNA: TGTGCCATCCCACAGGGAACCGGGGAGCTGTTTTTT
CDR3: CAIPQGTGELFF

D: TRBD2
J: TRBJ2-5
V: TRBV9
size: NA
DNA: TGTGCCAGCAGCGTAGGGACTAGTCCAGAGACCCAGTACTTC
CDR3: CASSVGTSPETQYF

D: NA
J: TRBJ2-3
V: TRBV5-1
size: NA
DNA: TGCGCCAGCAGCTCAACAGGGACTGAGGAAGATACGCAGTATTTT
CDR3: CASSSTGTEEDTQYF

D: NA
J: TRBJ2-1
V: TRBV11-2
size: once
DNA: TGTGCCAGCAGCTTACGGAGCTACACCCCATCCTACAATGAGCAGTTCTTC
CDR3: CASSLRSYTPSYNEQFF

D: NA
J: TRBJ1-2
V: TRBV7-2
size: few
DNA: TGTGCCAGCAGCTCCCGCGACAACTATGGCTACACCTTC
CDR3: CASSSRDNYGYTF

D: NA
J: TRBJ2-2
V: TRBV7-2
size: NA
DNA: TGTGCCAGCAGAGCTAATTATGGACAGACCGGGGAGCTGTTTTTT
CDR3: CASRANYGQTGELFF

D: NA
J: TRBJ1-2
V: TRBV12-3/TRBV12-4
size: NA
DNA: TGTGCCAGCGGCCCGACAGCTTACTATGGCTACACCTTC
CDR3: CASGPTAYYGYTF

D: NA
J: TRBJ1-6
V: TRBV18
size: NA
DNA: TGTGCCAGCTCACCACCGTATGAAAGTTCACCCCTCCACTTT
CDR3: CASSPPYESSPLHF

D: NA
J: TRBJ2-1
V: TRBV11-2
size: NA
DNA: TGTGCCAGCAGCCTCGGGAGCACCAAGTACAATAAGCAGTTCTTC
CDR3: CASSLGSTKYNKQFF